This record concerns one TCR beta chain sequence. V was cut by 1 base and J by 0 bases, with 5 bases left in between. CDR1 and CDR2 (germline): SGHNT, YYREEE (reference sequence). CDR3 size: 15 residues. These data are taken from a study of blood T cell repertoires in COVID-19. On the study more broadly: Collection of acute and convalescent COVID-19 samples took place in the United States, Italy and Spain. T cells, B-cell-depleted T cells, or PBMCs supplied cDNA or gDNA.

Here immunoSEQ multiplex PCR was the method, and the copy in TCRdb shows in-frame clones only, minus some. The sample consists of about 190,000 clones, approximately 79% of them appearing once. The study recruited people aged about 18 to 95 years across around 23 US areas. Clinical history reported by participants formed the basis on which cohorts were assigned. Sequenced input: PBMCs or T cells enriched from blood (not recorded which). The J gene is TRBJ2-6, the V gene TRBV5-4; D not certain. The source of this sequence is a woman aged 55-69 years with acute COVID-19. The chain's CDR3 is CASSLSGSGANVLTF. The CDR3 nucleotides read TGTGCCAGCAGCTTGTCCGGCTCTGGGGCCAACGTCCTGACTTTC.